Here is one T cell receptor beta chain with its context. The sample is drawn from a study of blood T cell repertoires in COVID-19. Assay used: immunoSEQ multiplex PCR; TCRdb lists only in-frame clones, some missing. The repertoire consists of 150,000 to 200,000 clones, with over 75% occurring once and the leading ten covering 0.5% to 0.6%. Trimming cost V 0 bases and J 0 bases; bases outside gene matches: 9. This CDR3 is built from 19 residues. Per the germline V gene, CDR1 is MNHEY and CDR2 is SVGEGT. The rearrangement uses TRBV6-2 or TRBV6-3 and TRBJ2-3, with 10 nucleotides matching TRBD2. The sequenced material came from peripheral blood. This TCR was sampled from a man between 45 and 60 years old with acute or convalescent COVID-19. In nucleotides, the CDR3 is TGTGCCAGCAGTTACTCGAAATTTAGCGGGGGGCCAAGCACAGATACGCAGTATTTT. Translated: CASSYSKFSGGPSTDTQYF.